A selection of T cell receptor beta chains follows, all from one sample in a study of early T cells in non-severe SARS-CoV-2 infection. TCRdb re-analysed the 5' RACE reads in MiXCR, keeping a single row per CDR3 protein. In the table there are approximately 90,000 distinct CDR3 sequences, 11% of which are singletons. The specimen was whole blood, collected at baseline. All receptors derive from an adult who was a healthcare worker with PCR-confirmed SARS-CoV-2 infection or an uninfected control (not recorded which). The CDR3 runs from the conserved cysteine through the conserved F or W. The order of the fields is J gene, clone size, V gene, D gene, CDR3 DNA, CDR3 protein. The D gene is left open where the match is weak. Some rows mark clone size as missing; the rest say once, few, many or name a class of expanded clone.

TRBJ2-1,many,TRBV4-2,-,TGTGCCAGCAGCCAAGAACCGAAAGGGGCGGGAATCACCTACAATGAGCAGTTCTTC,CASSQEPKGAGITYNEQFF
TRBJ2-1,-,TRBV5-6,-,TGTGCCAGCAGGATCTGGGCGTGGGGTGAGAATGAGCAGTTCTTC,CASRIWAWGENEQFF
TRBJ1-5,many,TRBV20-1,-,TGCAGTGCTAGACTCGGGCCCGAGGGTCAGCCCCAGCATTTT,CSARLGPEGQPQHF
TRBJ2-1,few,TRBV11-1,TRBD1,TGTGCCAGCAGCCCTTCCGGGACAGGGGGCTTCGATGAGCAGTTCTTC,CASSPSGTGGFDEQFF
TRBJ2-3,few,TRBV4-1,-,TGCGCCAGCAGCCAAGGTCTGGGGAGGAGCACAGATACGCAGTATTTT,CASSQGLGRSTDTQYF
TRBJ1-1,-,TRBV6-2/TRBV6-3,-,TGTGCCAGCAGACCGGGACGGTTGAACACTGAAGCTTTCTTT,CASRPGRLNTEAFF
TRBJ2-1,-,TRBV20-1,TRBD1,TGCAGTGCTAGAATAAGGGACAGGGATCCCTACAATGAGCAGTTCTTC,CSARIRDRDPYNEQFF
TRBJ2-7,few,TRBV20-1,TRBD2,TGCAGTGCTCCCCTAGCGGGAGAACGAGAGCAGTACTTC,CSAPLAGEREQYF
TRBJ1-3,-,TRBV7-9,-,TGTGCCAGCAGCTTTTTGAACTCTGGAAACACCATATATTTT,CASSFLNSGNTIYF
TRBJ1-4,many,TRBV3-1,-,TGTGCCAGCAGCCAACTCCCGACAGGAGTTAGTGAACTGTTTTTT,CASSQLPTGVSELFF
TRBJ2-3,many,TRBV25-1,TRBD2,TGTGCCAGCAGAAGTTTTAGCGGGGGGAGGTCAGATACGCAGTATTTT,CASRSFSGGRSDTQYF
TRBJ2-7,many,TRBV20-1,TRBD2,TGCAGTGCTACCTGGACTAGCGGGGGGCCGCCCTACGAGCAGTACTTC,CSATWTSGGPPYEQYF
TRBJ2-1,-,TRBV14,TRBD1,TGTGCCAGCAGCCTAACAGGGGGAAGCTCCTACAATGAGCAGTTCTTC,CASSLTGGSSYNEQFF
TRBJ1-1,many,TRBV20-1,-,TGCAGTGCTAGAGGATCGAGGACTGAAGCTTTCTTT,CSARGSRTEAFF
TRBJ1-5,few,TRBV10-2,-,TGCGCCAGCAGCGCCCGAGCCAGGGAGCCCCAGCATTTT,CASSARAREPQHF
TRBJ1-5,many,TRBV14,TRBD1,TGTGCCAGCAGCCACGAACGGACAGGGACTAATGTTCAGCCCCAGCATTTT,CASSHERTGTNVQPQHF
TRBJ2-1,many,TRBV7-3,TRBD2,TGTGCCAGCAGCTCAACTAGCGGGGGGCCCCATGAGCAGTTCTTC,CASSSTSGGPHEQFF
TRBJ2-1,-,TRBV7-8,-,TGTGCCAGCAGCTTAAACTTCCTCAATGAGCAGTTCTTC,CASSLNFLNEQFF
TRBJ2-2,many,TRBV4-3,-,TGCGCCAGCAGCCAACGAGGCTACACCGGGGAGCTGTTTTTT,CASSQRGYTGELFF
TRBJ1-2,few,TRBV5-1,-,TGCGCCAGCAGGGAAGCAGGTGGCTACACCTTC,CASREAGGYTF